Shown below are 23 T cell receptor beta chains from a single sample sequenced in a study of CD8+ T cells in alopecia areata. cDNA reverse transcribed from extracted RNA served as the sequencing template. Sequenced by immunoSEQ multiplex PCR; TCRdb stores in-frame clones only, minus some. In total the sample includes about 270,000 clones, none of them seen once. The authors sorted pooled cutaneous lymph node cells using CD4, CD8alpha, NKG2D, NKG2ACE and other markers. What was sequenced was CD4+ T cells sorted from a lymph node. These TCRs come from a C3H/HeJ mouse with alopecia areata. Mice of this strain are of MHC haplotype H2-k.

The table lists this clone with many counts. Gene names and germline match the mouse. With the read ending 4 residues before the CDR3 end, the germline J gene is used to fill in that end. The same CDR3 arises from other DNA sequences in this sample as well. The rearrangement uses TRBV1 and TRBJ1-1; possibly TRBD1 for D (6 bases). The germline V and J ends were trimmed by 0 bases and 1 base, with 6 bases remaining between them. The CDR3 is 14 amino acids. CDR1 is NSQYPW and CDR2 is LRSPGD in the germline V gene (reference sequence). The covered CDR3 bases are TGCACCTGCAGTGCAGACAGGGGGAACACA. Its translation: CTCSADRGNT. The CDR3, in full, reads CTCSADRGNTEVFF.

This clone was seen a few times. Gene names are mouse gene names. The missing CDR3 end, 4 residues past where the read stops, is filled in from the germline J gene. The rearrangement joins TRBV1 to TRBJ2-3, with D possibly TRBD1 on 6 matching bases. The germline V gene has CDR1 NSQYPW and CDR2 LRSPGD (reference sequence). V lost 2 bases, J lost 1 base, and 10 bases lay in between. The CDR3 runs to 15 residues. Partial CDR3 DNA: TGCACCTGCAGTGCACACAGGGTCGGTGCAGAA. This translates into CTCSAHRVGAE. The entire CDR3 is CTCSAHRVGAETLYF.

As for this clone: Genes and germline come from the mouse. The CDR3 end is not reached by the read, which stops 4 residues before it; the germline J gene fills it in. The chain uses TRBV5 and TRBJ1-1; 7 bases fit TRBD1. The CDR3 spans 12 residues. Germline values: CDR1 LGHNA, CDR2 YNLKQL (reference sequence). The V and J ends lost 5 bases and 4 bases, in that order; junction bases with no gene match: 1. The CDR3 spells CASSGTVTEVFF. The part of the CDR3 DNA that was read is TGTGCCAGCAGCGGGACAGTCACA.

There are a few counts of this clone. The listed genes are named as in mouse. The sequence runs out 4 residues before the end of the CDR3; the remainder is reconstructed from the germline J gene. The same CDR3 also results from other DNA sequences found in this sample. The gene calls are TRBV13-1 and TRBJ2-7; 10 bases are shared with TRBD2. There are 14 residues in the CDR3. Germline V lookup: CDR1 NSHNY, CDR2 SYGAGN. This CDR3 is CASSDVLGGYEQYF. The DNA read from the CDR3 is TGTGCCAGCAGTGATGTACTGGGGGGGTAT.

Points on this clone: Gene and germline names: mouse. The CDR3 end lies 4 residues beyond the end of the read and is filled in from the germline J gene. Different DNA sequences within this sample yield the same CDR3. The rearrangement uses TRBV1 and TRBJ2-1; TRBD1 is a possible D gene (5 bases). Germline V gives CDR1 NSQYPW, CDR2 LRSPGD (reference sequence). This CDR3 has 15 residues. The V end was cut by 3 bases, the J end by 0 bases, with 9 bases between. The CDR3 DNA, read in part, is TGCACCTGCAGTGCCGACAGAGATAACTATGCT. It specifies CTCSADRDNYA. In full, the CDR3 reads CTCSADRDNYAEQFF.

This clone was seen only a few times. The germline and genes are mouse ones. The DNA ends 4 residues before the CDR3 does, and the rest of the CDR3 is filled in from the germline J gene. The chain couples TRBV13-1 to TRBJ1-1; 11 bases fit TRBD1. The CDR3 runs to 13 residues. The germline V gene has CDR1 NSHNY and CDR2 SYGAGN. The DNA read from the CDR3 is TGTGCCAGCAGTGAGGGACAGGGGGTA. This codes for CASSEGQGV. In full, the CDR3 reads CASSEGQGVEVFF.

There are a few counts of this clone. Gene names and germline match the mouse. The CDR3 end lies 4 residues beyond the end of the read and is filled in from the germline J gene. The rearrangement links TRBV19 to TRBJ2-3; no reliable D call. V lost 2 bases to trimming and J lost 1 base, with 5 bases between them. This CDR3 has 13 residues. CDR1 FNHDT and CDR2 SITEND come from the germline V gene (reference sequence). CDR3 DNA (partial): TGTGCCAGCAGTATGCAGGGTGCAGAA. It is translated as CASSMQGAE. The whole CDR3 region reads CASSMQGAETLYF.

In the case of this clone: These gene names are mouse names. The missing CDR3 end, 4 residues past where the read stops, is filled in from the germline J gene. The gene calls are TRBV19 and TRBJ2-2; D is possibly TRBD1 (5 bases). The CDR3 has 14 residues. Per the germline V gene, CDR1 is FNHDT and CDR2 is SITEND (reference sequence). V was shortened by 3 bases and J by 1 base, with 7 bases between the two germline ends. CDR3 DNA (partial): TGTGCCAGCAGTAGAGGGGTAAACACCGGG. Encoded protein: CASSRGVNTG. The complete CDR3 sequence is CASSRGVNTGQLYF.

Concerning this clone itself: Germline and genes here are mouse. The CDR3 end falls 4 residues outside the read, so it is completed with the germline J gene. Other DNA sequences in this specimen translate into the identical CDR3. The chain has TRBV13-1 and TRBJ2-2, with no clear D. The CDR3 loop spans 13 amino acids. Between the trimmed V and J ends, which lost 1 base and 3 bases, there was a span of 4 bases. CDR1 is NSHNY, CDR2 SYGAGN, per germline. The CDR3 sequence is CASSDRDTGQLYF. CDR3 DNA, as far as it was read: TGTGCCAGCAGTGATAGGGACACCGGG.

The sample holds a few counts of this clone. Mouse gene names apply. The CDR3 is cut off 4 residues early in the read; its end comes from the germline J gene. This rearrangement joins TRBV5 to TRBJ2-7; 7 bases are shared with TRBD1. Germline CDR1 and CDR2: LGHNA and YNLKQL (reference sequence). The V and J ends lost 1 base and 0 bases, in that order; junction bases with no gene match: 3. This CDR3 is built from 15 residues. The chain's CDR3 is CASSQVDRSSYEQYF. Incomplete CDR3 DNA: TGTGCCAGCAGCCAAGTGGACAGGAGCTCCTAT.

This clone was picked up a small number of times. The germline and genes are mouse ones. CDR3 loop: CAWSLTGGSSDYTF. The DNA read from the CDR3 is TGTGCCTGGAGTCTGACAGGGGGCAGCTCC. V and J are TRBV31 and TRBJ1-2, with 10 bases aligning to TRBD1. The sequence runs out 4 residues before the end of the CDR3; the remainder is reconstructed from the germline J gene. J was trimmed by 4 bases and V by 0 bases; bases with no gene match: 2. This CDR3 comprises 14 residues. Germline CDR1 GKSSPN, CDR2 SITVG. The full variable domain, its missing parts supplied by reference TRBV31 and TRBJ1-2, is AQTIHQWPVAEIKAVGSPLSLGCTIKGKSSPNLYWYWQATGGTLQQLFYSITVGQVESVVQLNLSASRPKDDQFILSTEKLLLSHSGFYLCAWSLTGGSSDYTFGSGTRLLVI.

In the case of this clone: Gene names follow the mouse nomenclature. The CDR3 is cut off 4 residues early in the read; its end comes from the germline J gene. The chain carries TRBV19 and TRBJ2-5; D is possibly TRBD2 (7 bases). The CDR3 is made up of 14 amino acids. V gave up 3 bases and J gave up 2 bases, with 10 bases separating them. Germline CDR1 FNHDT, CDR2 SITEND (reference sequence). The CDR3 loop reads CASSKGGGQDTQYF. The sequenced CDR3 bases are TGTGCCAGCAGTAAGGGGGGCGGCCAAGAC.

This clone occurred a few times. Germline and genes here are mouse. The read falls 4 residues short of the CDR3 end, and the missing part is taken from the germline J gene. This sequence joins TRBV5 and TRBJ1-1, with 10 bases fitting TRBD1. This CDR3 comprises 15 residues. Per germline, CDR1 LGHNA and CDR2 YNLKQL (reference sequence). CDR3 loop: CASSPPPGQGTEVFF. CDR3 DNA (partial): TGTGCCAGCAGCCCCCCCCCGGGACAGGGGACA.

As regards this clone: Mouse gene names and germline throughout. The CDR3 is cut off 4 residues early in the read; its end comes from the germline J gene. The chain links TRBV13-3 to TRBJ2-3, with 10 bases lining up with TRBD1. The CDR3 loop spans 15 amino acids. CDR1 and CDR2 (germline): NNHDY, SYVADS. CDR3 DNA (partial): TGTGCCAGCAGTGGGGGACAGGGGAAAGTAGAA. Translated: CASSGGQGKVE. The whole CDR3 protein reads CASSGGQGKVETLYF.

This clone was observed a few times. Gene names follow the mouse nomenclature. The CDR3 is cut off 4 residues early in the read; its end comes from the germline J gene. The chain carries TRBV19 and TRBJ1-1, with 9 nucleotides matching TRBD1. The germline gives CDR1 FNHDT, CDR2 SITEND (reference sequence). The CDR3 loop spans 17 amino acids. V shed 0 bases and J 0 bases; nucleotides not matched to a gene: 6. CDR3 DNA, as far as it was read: TGTGCCAGCAGTATAGCCCGGGACAGGGTGGCAAACACA. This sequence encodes CASSIARDRVANT. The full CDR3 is CASSIARDRVANTEVFF. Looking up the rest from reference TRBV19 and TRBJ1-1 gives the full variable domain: GGIITQTPKFLIGQEGQKLTLKCQQNFNHDTMYWYRQDSGKGLRLIYYSITENDLQKGDLSEGYDASREKKSSFSLTVTSAQKNEMAVFLCASSIARDRVANTEVFFGKGTRLTVV.

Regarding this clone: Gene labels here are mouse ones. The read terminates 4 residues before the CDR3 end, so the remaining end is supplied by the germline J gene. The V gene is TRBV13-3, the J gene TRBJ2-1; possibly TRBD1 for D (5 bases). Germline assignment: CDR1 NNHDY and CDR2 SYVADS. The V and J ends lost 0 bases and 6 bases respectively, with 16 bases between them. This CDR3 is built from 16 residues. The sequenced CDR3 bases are TGTGCCAGCAGTGATGCACGGCAGGGAGGGCTTGCT. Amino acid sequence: CASSDARQGGLA. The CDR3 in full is CASSDARQGGLAEQFF.

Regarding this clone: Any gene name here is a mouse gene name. Partial CDR3 DNA: TGTGCCAGCAGCCTCAGGGGGGTCAACACCGGG. Translating gives CASSLRGVNTG. The whole CDR3 sequence is CASSLRGVNTGQLYF. The J gene is TRBJ2-2, the V gene TRBV5; TRBD1 is a possible D gene (7 bases). The read gets to within 4 residues of the CDR3 end, and the germline J gene fills in the rest. This CDR3 spans 15 amino acids. The germline V gene has CDR1 LGHNA and CDR2 YNLKQL (reference sequence). V lost 4 bases to trimming and J lost 2 bases, with 11 bases between them.

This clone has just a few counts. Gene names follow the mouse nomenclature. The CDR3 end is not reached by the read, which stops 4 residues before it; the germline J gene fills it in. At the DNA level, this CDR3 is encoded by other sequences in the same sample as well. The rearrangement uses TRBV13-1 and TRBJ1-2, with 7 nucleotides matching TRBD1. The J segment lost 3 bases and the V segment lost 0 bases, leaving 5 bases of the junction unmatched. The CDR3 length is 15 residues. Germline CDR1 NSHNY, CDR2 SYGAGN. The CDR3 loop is CASSDADREDSDYTF. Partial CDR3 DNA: TGTGCCAGCAGTGATGCAGACAGGGAGGACTCC.

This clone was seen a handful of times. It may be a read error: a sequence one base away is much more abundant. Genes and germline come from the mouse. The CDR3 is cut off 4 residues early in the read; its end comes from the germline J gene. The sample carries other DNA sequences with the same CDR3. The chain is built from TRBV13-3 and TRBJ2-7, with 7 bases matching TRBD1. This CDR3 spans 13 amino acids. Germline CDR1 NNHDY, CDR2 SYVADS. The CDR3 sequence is CASSDGGQYEQYF. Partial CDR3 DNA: TGTGCCAGCAGTGATGGGGGACAGTAT.

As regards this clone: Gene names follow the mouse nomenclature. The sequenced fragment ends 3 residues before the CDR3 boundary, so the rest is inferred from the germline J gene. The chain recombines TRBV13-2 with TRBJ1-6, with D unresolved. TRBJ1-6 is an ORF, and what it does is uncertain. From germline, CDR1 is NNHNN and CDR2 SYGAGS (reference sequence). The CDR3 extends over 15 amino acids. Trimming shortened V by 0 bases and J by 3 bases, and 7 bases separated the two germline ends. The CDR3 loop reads CASGDGVFYNSPLYF. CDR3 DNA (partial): TGTGCCAGCGGTGATGGGGTATTCTATAATTCGCCC.

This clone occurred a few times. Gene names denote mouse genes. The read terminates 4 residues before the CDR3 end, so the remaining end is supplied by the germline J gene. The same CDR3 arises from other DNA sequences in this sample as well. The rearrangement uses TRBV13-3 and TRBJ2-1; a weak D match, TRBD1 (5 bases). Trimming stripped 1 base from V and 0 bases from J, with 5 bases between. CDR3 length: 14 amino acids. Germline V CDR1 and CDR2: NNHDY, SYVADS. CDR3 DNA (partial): TGTGCCAGCAGTGATAGGGGTAACTATGCT. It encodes CASSDRGNYA. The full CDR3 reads CASSDRGNYAEQFF.

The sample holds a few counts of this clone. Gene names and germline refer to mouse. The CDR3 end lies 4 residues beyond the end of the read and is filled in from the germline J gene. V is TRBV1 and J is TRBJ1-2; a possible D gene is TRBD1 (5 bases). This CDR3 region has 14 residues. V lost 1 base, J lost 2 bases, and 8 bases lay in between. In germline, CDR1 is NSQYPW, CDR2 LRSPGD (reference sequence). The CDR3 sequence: CTCSAARANSDYTF. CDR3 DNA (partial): TGCACCTGCAGTGCAGCCAGGGCCAACTCC.

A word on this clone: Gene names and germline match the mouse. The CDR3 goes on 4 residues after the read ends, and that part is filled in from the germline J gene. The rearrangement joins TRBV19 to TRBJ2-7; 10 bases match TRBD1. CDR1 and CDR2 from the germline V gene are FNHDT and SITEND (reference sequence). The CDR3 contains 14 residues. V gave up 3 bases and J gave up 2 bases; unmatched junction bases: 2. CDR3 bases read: TGTGCCAGCAGTAAAGGGACAGGGGCCTAT. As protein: CASSKGTGAY. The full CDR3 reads CASSKGTGAYEQYF.